Listed below are T cell receptor beta chains from one sample, sequenced in a study of T cell responses to AZD1222 COVID-19 vaccine. The method was immunoSEQ multiplex PCR; TCRdb's version includes in-frame clones alone and lacks a portion of them. The repertoire has 100,000 to 150,000 clones, about nine tenths of them found once; the top ten carry less than 1.3%. Source: peripheral blood, taken 28 days after the second AZD1222 dose. The origin of the receptors is an adult who received the AZD1222 COVID-19 vaccine. CDR3s include the opening cysteine and the closing phenylalanine or tryptophan. The D gene is left open where the match is weak. Size values are once, few and many counts, or a class for expanded clones, and some rows have none.

V	D	J	size	DNA	CDR3
TRBV15	TRBD2	TRBJ2-7	NA	TGTGCCACCAGCAGAGCGGCGACTAGCGGCTCCTACGAGCAGTACTTC	CATSRAATSGSYEQYF
TRBV27	NA	TRBJ1-6	NA	TGTGCCAGCAGTCGGACAGATAATTCACCCCTCCACTTT	CASSRTDNSPLHF
TRBV6-5	TRBD1	TRBJ2-7	NA	TGTGCCAGCAGTTACTCTCGCGGACAGGGGGCGAAGCAGTACTTC	CASSYSRGQGAKQYF
TRBV13	TRBD1	TRBJ2-3	NA	TGTGCCAGCAGCTTCCGGGACAGAGGCACAGATACGCAGTATTTT	CASSFRDRGTDTQYF
TRBV6-6	TRBD1	TRBJ1-2	NA	TGTGCCAGCAGACAGGGGGCGGGTGGCTACACCTTC	CASRQGAGGYTF
TRBV20-1	TRBD1	TRBJ1-5	NA	TGCAGTGCTAGTAGGAAGGACAGGGGCGGCAATCAGCCCCAGCATTTT	CSASRKDRGGNQPQHF
TRBV7-9	NA	TRBJ2-7	NA	TGTGCCAGCAGCTTAGGCCCCACGAGGGGCTCCTACGAGCAGTACTTC	CASSLGPTRGSYEQYF
TRBV23-1	TRBD1	TRBJ1-2	NA	TGCGCCAGCAGTCAATCGGGACAGGGGAAGTCTAACTATGGCTACACCTTC	CASSQSGQGKSNYGYTF
TRBV7-9	NA	TRBJ2-5	few	TGTGCCAGCAGCTTATGGGGGTCGGTAGAGACCCAGTACTTC	CASSLWGSVETQYF
TRBV6-6	NA	TRBJ1-2	NA	TGTGCCAGCAGTTACCAGCAGGGGCATGGCTACACCTTC	CASSYQQGHGYTF
TRBV7-8	NA	TRBJ1-1	NA	TGTGCCAGCAGCTTAGTTAGGGGCACTGAAGCTTTCTTT	CASSLVRGTEAFF
TRBV5-1	NA	TRBJ1-4	NA	TGCGCCAGCAGCTTAGGGCCCAGGGGTCGGGAAAAACTGTTTTTT	CASSLGPRGREKLFF
TRBV9	NA	TRBJ2-5	NA	TGTGCCAGCAGCGCGGACTTCAGGGAGACCCAGTACTTC	CASSADFRETQYF
TRBV27	NA	TRBJ2-6	NA	TGTGCCAGCAGTCCGTTACAGGGGGGGGGCTCTGGGGCCAACGTCCTGACTTTC	CASSPLQGGGSGANVLTF
TRBV15	NA	TRBJ2-3	NA	TGTGCCACCAGCAGAGATTCAGATACGCAGTATTTT	CATSRDSDTQYF
TRBV14	NA	TRBJ1-1	NA	TGTGCCAGCAGCTTTGGTTTCACTGAAGCTTTCTTT	CASSFGFTEAFF
TRBV7-9	TRBD2	TRBJ2-7	once	TGTGCCAGCAGCTTACTAGCGGGAGCCTCCTACGAGCAGTACTTC	CASSLLAGASYEQYF
TRBV19	NA	TRBJ1-5	NA	TGTGCCAGTAGTATAGGAAAGGGGTTCAATCAGCCCCAGCATTTT	CASSIGKGFNQPQHF
TRBV5-1	NA	TRBJ2-5	NA	TGCGCCAGCAGCTTGGGCGCCAGAGAGACCCAGTACTTC	CASSLGARETQYF
TRBV9	TRBD1	TRBJ2-7	once	TGTGCCAGCAGCGTAGGACAGGGGACCTACGAGCAGTACTTC	CASSVGQGTYEQYF